This TCR beta chain was retrieved from a study of neurological immune-mediated disorders. Germline V gene sequence: CDR1 DFQATT, CDR2 SNEGSKA (reference sequence). Trimming cost V 5 bases and J 6 bases, with 8 bases left between them. The CDR3 runs to 11 residues. This clonotype was detected ten times or more. 5'RACE generated cDNA with 10-nucleotide random UMIs. One entry per CDR3 protein, called by TCRdb with MiXCR from the 5' RACE reads. The sample carries around 18,000 distinct CDR3 sequences, about 20% recorded once. Sequencing used PBMCs. This chain links TRBV20-1 with TRBJ2-1; D ambiguous. The receptor comes from a man aged 45 to 65 in good health. The CDR3 loop is CSAPTLNEQFF. The CDR3 DNA sequence: TGCAGTGCTCCGACACTCAATGAGCAGTTCTTC.